The T cell receptor (beta chain) described here comes from a study of shared clonotypes between healthy human individuals. Findings and limits, study-wide: It was the few donors that limited the genetic and exposure-history diversity represented. Shared clonotypes across all four donors exceeded non-shared ones in generation probability. Among donors, clonotype sharing was expected to be affected by sequencing depth.

Positive CCR7 selection of CD45RO-negative cells yielded the naive CD8 cells, and terminally differentiated effector memory CD45RA+ cells were excluded. Each sample came from a Caucasian adult donor living in Nashville, Tennessee. This clone was detected only once. Its antigen is not known. Trimming took 4 bases from V and 1 from J, leaving 17 bases between them. The CDR3 has 17 residues. Per the germline V gene, CDR1 is SEHNR and CDR2 is FQNEAQ (reference sequence). TCRdb's copy holds only in-frame clones and misses some; the assay was immunoSEQ multiplex PCR. The table includes some 2.1 million clones, about 95% detected once.

The sample comprised naive CD8+ T cells sorted from blood. The sequence came from a man younger than 35 in good health. The gene calls are TRBV7-9 and TRBJ1-5, with D hard to call. The CDR3 sequence is CASSSRLSEESNQPQHF. The CDR3 DNA reads TGTGCCAGCAGCTCCCGACTGTCTGAGGAAAGCAATCAGCCCCAGCATTTT.